One and the same sample provided the 22 T cell receptor beta chains below, sequenced in a study of shared clonotypes between healthy human individuals. Using immunoSEQ multiplex PCR, the repertoire was profiled, and TCRdb retains in-frame clones only, with some absent. The table lists about 1 million clones, under 80% of them singletons. Material for sequencing was memory CD4+ T cells sorted from blood. Subset specified: CD45RA-negative fraction. These receptors were collected from a man younger than 35 in good health.

The rearrangement uses TRBV28 and TRBJ2-7; 8 bases agree with TRBD1. V gave up 8 bases and J gave up 4 bases; unmatched junction bases: 13. The CDR3 runs 15 residues. CDR1 and CDR2 from the germline V gene are MDHEN and SYDVKM. CDR3 nucleotides: TGTGCCAGCGAAGGGATGGGGCAGGGGGCATACGAGCAGTACTTC. It translates to CASEGMGQGAYEQYF.

The chain carries TRBV18 and TRBJ1-6, with TRBD1 as a possible D gene (6 bases). V was pared by 4 bases and J by 10 bases, with 11 bases between. The CDR3 loop spans 13 amino acids. In germline, CDR1 is KGHSH, CDR2 LQKENI. Here the CDR3 reads CASSLQGGSPLHF. CDR3 DNA sequence: TGTGCCAGCTCACTACAGGGAGGATCACCCCTCCACTTT.

V gene TRBV28 combines with J gene TRBJ1-6; D is unclear. CDR1 is MDHEN and CDR2 is SYDVKM in the germline V gene. The CDR3 consists of 14 residues. The V end was cut by 3 bases, the J end by 4 bases, with 7 bases between. The CDR3 DNA reads TGTGCCAGCAGTTTGGACGGTTATAATTCACCCCTCCACTTT. This encodes CASSLDGYNSPLHF.

CDR3 nucleotide sequence: TGTGCCAGTAGTGACCCCCCCTCCGGCTACGGCTACACCTTC. Translating it yields CASSDPPSGYGYTF. The rearrangement links TRBV19 to TRBJ1-2; D is ambiguous. The CDR3 runs to 14 residues. Germline assignment: CDR1 LNHDA and CDR2 SQIVND (reference sequence). Trimming took off 5 bases at V and 8 bases at J, with 18 bases between the two ends.

The V and J genes are TRBV19 and TRBJ1-5, with D possibly TRBD1 on 6 matching bases. The CDR3 extends over 15 amino acids. Germline CDR1 LNHDA, CDR2 SQIVND (reference sequence). The V end was cut by 3 bases, the J end by 0 bases, with 9 bases between. CDR3 protein: CASSMDSVSNQPQHF. DNA of the CDR3: TGTGCCAGTAGTATGGACAGCGTTAGCAATCAGCCCCAGCATTTT.

The rearrangement joins TRBV27 to TRBJ1-6, with D tentatively TRBD1 (5 bases). Per the germline V gene, CDR1 is MNHEY and CDR2 is SMNVEV (reference sequence). CDR3 length equals 22 residues. The germline V and J ends were trimmed by 2 bases and 5 bases, with 31 bases remaining between them. The CDR3 spells CASSLSGGWTGTGDRDNSPLHF. In nucleotides, the CDR3 is TGTGCCAGCAGTTTAAGTGGGGGGTGGACCGGGACCGGGGATCGGGATAATTCACCCCTCCACTTT.

Of note for this clone: One end of the junction fails to match germline, which may point to a read error. This sequence joins TRBV5-1 and TRBJ2-7; 14 nucleotides line up with TRBD2. Germline CDR1 is SGHRS and CDR2 is YFSETQ. The CDR3 spans 14 residues. In DNA form, the CDR3 reads TGCGCCAGCAGCACGGGACTAGCGGGAGATCTCGGGATCTTC. Translating it yields CASSTGLAGDLGIF.

V and J are TRBV4-1 and TRBJ2-5, with D maybe TRBD2 (6 bases). The CDR3 length is 15 residues. Trimming pared 0 bases from V and 6 bases from J, leaving 14 bases between. Germline loops: CDR1 MGHRA, CDR2 YSYEKL. CDR3 amino acids: CASSQDEGLSKTQYF. In nucleotides, the CDR3 is TGCGCCAGCAGCCAAGATGAAGGACTATCAAAGACCCAGTACTTC.

This clone was counted at least ten times. The rearrangement joins TRBV28 to TRBJ2-7; TRBD1 is a possible D gene (5 bases). CDR1 MDHEN and CDR2 SYDVKM come from the germline V gene. The CDR3 has 12 amino acids. V was shortened by 8 bases and J by 5 bases, with 13 bases between the two germline ends. The CDR3 bases are TGTGCCAGCTCCAATTGGGGCCACGAGCAGTACTTC. This gives the protein CASSNWGHEQYF.

This clone was found once. The chain combines TRBV10-3 with TRBJ1-5; 10 bases are shared with TRBD1. With V trimmed by 5 bases and J by 3 bases, 4 bases remained unmatched. The CDR3 contains 15 residues. Germline V gene lookup returns CDR1 ENHRY and CDR2 SYGVKD. In DNA, the CDR3 is TGTGCCATCAGTCCGGGACAGGGGATCAATCAGCCCCAGCATTTT. This translates into CAISPGQGINQPQHF.

The chain recombines TRBV19 with TRBJ1-3; TRBD1 might be the D (6 bases). Looked up from germline, CDR1 is LNHDA and CDR2 is SQIVND (reference sequence). The germline V and J ends were trimmed by 4 bases and 1 base, with 11 bases remaining between them. The CDR3 has 15 amino acids. The chain's CDR3 is CASSTRTVSGNTIYF. Here the CDR3 DNA reads TGTGCCAGTAGTACCCGGACAGTTTCTGGAAACACCATATATTTT.

Notes on this clone: The same CDR3 arises from other DNA sequences in this sample as well. The chain recombines TRBV18 with TRBJ1-3; 7 bases match TRBD1. The CDR3 spans 16 residues. Germline CDR1 KGHSH, CDR2 LQKENI. The trim removed 3 bases at V and 2 bases at J, leaving 7 bases unmatched. The CDR3 DNA sequence: TGTGCCAGCTCACCCAGGACAGGCGATACTGGAAACACCATATATTTT. This encodes CASSPRTGDTGNTIYF.

This clone was observed a few times. The chain is built from TRBV15 and TRBJ2-1, with 7 bases lining up with TRBD1. Trimming took 0 bases from V and 8 from J; bases not matched to a gene: 1. Germline CDR1 LNHNV, CDR2 YYDKDF (reference sequence). The CDR3 consists of 13 residues. The CDR3 sequence: CATSRDTGDEQFF. The CDR3 nucleotides are TGTGCCACCAGCAGAGATACAGGGGATGAGCAGTTCTTC.

The chain employs TRBV11-2 and TRBJ2-5; tentatively, D is TRBD1 (6 bases). This CDR3 is 14 amino acids long. V was pared by 1 base and J by 4 bases, with 10 bases between. The germline gives CDR1 SGHAT, CDR2 FQNNGV. DNA of the CDR3: TGTGCCAGCAGCTTAGGGCAGGGGATAGAGACCCAGTACTTC. Amino acids: CASSLGQGIETQYF. Variable domain in full (rest from reference TRBV11-2 and TRBJ2-5): EAGVAQSPRYKIIEKRQSVAFWCNPISGHATLYWYQQILGQGPKLLIQFQNNGVVDDSQLPKDRFSAERLKGVDSTLKIQPAKLEDSAVYLCASSLGQGIETQYFGPGTRLLVL.

CDR3 protein: CASSPGTAFSGANVLTF. CDR3 bases: TGCGCCAGCAGCCCCGGGACAGCTTTCTCTGGGGCCAACGTCCTGACTTTC. V usage is TRBV5-1 and J usage is TRBJ2-6, with 7 bases lining up with TRBD1. This CDR3 is built from 17 residues. Germline trimming cut 4 bases from V and 0 bases from J; bases unmatched to any gene: 7. Germline-derived CDR1 and CDR2 are SGHRS and YFSETQ.

This clone was seen at least ten times. The chain is built from TRBV6-1 and TRBJ2-3, with a weak D call TRBD2 (5 bases). Trimming left V 8 bases short and J 1 base short, with 13 bases between. The V gene's germline CDR1 is MNHNS and CDR2 SASEGT. The CDR3 is 14 amino acids. The CDR3, as DNA: TGTGCCAGCCATGAGGGTCTACGCACAGATACGCAGTATTTT. It is translated as CASHEGLRTDTQYF.

This rearrangement joins TRBV5-4 to TRBJ1-1, with D perhaps matching TRBD1 (5 bases). The germline CDR1 and CDR2 sequences are SGHNT and YYREEE (reference sequence). With 4 bases removed from V and 0 bases from J, the gap between germline ends came to 16 bases. There are 16 residues in the CDR3. CDR3: CASSRQTGGLNTEAFF. In DNA, the CDR3 is TGTGCCAGCAGCCGCCAAACAGGCGGGTTGAACACTGAAGCTTTCTTT.

The V call is TRBV28, the J call TRBJ1-1; D is unresolved. The V end lost 6 bases, the J end lost 8 bases, and 16 bases lay between the germline ends. The CDR3 consists of 13 residues. CDR1 is MDHEN, CDR2 SYDVKM, per germline. The CDR3 reads CASSSVLVTEAFF. The CDR3 bases are TGTGCCAGCAGCTCGGTTCTTGTGACCGAAGCTTTCTTT.

The CDR3 protein is CASSPAGGTNEKLFF. The CDR3 bases are TGTGCCAGCAGTCCCGCAGGGGGGACTAATGAAAAACTGTTTTTT. V is TRBV6-1 and J is TRBJ1-4; 7 bases map to TRBD1. Unmatched junction bases numbered 5, after V lost 5 bases and J lost 2 bases. The CDR3 covers 15 residues. Germline CDR1 is MNHNS and CDR2 is SASEGT.

The V gene is TRBV18, the J gene TRBJ1-2, with D perhaps TRBD1 (6 bases). The CDR3 runs to 16 residues. V gave up 1 base and J gave up 4 bases, with 16 bases separating them. CDR1 is KGHSH and CDR2 is LQKENI in the germline V gene. CDR3 coding DNA: TGTGCCAGCTCACCACTGTTCTCCGACAGGACCTATGGCTACACCTTC. It translates to CASSPLFSDRTYGYTF.

The chain combines TRBV4-1 with TRBJ1-1, with a possible D match to TRBD1 (5 bases). CDR3 size: 16 residues. The V gene's germline CDR1 is MGHRA and CDR2 YSYEKL. Trimming took off 0 bases at V and 10 bases at J, with 21 bases between the two ends. The CDR3 DNA is TGCGCCAGCAGCCAAGATCGGATAGGGACGAGGGGCCGAGCTTTCTTT. This encodes CASSQDRIGTRGRAFF.

The V and J genes are TRBV28 and TRBJ2-5, with D possibly TRBD1 on 6 matching bases. The CDR3 spans 16 residues. V lost 4 bases, J lost 2 bases, and 17 bases lay in between. Germline V gene data show CDR1 as MDHEN and CDR2 as SYDVKM. The CDR3 reads CASSSSRTAIQETQYF. As DNA, the CDR3 is TGTGCCAGCAGTTCGTCTAGGACAGCAATACAAGAGACCCAGTACTTC.